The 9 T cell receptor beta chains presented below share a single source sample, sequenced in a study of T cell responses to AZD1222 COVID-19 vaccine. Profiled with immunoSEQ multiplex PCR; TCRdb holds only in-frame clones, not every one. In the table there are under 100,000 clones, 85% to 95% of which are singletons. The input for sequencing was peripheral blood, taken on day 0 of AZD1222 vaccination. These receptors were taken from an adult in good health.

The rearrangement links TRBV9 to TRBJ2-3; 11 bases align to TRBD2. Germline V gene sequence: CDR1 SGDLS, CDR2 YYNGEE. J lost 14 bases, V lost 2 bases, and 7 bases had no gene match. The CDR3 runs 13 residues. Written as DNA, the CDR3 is TGTGCCAGCAGCGTGAGTAGCGGGGGGGCGGCGTATTTT. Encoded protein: CASSVSSGGAAYF. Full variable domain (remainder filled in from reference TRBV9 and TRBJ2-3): DSGVTQTPKHLITATGQRVTLRCSPRSGDLSVYWYQQSLDQGLQFLIQYYNGEERAKGNILERFSAQQFPDLHSELNLSSLELGDSALYFCASSVSSGGAAYFGPGTRLTVL.

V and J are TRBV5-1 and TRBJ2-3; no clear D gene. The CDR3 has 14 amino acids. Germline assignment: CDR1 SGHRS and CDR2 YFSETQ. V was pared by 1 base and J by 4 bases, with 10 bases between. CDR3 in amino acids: CASSLSQPADTQYF. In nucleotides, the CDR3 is TGCGCCAGCAGCTTGAGTCAGCCCGCAGATACGCAGTATTTT.

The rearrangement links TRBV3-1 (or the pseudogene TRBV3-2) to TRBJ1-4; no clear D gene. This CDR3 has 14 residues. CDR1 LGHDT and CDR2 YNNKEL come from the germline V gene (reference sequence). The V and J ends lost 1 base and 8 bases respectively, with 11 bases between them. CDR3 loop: CASSQGSLGEKLFF. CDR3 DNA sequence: TGTGCCAGCAGCCAAGGCAGCTTGGGGGAAAAACTGTTTTTT.

For the CDR3, the DNA is TGTGCCAGCAGCCACCGACTAGCGGGGGGGGAGAGCACAGATACGCAGTATTTT. It specifies CASSHRLAGGESTDTQYF. This chain links TRBV9 with TRBJ2-3; TRBD2 matches at 14 bases. Trimming removed 4 bases from V and 0 bases from J; junction bases left unmatched: 7. CDR1 SGDLS and CDR2 YYNGEE come from the germline V gene. This CDR3 has 18 amino acids.

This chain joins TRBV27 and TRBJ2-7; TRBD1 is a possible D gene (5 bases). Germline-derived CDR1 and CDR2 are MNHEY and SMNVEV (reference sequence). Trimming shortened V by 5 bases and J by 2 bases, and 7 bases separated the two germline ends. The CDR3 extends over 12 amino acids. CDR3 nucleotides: TGTGCCAGCAGTGAAGGGGCCTACGAGCAGTACTTC. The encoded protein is CASSEGAYEQYF.

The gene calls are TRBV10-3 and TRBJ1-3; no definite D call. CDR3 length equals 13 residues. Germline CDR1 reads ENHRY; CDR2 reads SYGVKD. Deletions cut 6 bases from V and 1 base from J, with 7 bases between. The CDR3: CAISGPSGNTIYF. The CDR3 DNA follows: TGTGCCATCAGCGGACCGTCTGGAAACACCATATATTTT.

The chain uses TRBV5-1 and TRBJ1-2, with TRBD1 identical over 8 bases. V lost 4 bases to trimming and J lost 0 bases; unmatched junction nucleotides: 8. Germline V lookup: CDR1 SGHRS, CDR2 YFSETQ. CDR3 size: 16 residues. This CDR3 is CASSPPGQGSNYGYTF. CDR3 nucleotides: TGCGCCAGCAGCCCCCCTGGACAGGGCTCTAACTATGGCTACACCTTC.

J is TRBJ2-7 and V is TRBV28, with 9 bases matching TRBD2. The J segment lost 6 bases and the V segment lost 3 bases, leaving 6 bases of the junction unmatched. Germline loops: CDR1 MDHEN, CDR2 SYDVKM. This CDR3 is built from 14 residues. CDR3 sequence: CASSFSGGVSEQYF. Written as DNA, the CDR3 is TGTGCCAGCAGTTTTAGCGGGGGTGTTAGCGAGCAGTACTTC.

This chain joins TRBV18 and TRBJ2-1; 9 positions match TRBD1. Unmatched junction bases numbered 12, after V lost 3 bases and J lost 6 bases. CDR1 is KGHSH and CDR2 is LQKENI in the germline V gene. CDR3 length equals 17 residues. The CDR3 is CASSPLRDRVSVNEQFF. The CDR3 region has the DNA TGTGCCAGCTCACCCCTCCGGGACAGGGTGTCCGTCAATGAGCAGTTCTTC.